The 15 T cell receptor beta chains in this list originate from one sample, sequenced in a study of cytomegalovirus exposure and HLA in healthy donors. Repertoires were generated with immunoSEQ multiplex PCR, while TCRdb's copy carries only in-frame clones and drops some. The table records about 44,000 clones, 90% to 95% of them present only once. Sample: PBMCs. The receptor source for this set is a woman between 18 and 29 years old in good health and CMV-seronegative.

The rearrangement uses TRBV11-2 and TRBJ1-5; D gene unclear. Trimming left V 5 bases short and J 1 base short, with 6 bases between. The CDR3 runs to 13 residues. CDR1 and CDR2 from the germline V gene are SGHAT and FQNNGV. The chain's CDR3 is CASSPSSNQPQHF. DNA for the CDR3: TGTGCCAGCAGCCCGTCGAGCAATCAGCCCCAGCATTTT.

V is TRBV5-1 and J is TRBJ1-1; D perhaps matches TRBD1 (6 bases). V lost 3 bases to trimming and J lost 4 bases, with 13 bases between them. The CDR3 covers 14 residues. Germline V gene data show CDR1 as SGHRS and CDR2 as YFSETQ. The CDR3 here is CASSSLTGITEAFF. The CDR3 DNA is TGCGCCAGCAGCTCCCTAACAGGGATCACTGAAGCTTTCTTT.

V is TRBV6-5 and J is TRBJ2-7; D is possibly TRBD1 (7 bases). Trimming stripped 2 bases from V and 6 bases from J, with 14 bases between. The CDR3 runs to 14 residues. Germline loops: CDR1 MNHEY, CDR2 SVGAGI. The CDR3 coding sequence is TGTGCCAGCAGTTACGGGCGGGACAGCAGCGAGCAGTACTTC. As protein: CASSYGRDSSEQYF.

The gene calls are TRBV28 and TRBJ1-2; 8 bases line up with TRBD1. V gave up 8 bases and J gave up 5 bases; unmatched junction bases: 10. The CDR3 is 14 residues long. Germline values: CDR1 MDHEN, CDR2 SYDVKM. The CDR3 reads CASVHGQGRYGYTF. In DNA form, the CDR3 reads TGTGCCAGCGTCCACGGACAGGGCCGGTATGGCTACACCTTC.

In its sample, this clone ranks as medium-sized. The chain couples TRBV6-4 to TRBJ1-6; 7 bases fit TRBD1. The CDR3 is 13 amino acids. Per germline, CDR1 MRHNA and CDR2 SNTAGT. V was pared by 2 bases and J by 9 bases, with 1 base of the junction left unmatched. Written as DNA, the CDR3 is TGTGCCAGCAGTGACCGGGACAGTTCACCCCTCCACTTT. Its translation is CASSDRDSSPLHF.

The CDR3 region has the DNA TGTGCCTGGAGTGTACTAATTGGAAACACCATATATTTT. Translating gives CAWSVLIGNTIYF. The chain combines TRBV30 with TRBJ1-3; no clear D gene. This CDR3 is 13 amino acids long. V was cut by 0 bases and J by 3 bases, with 6 bases left in between. The germline gives CDR1 GTSNPN, CDR2 SVGIG (reference sequence).

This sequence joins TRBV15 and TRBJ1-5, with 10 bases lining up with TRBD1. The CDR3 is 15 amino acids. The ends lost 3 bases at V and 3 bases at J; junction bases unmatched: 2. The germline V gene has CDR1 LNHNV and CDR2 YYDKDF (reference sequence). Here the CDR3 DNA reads TGTGCCACCAGCAGGGGACAGGGGCCCAATCAGCCCCAGCATTTT. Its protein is CATSRGQGPNQPQHF.

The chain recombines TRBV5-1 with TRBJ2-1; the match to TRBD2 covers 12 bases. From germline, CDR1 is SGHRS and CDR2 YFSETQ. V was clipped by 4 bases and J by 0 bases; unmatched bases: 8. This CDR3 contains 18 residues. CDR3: CASSPTSGRRSSYNEQFF. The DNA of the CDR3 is TGCGCCAGCAGCCCCACTAGCGGGAGGCGGAGCTCCTACAATGAGCAGTTCTTC.

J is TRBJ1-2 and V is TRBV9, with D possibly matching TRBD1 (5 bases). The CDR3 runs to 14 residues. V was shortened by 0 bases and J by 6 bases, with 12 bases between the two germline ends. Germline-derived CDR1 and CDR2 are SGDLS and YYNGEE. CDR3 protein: CASSVASPRDGYTF. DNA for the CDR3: TGTGCCAGCAGCGTAGCGTCCCCCAGGGATGGCTACACCTTC.

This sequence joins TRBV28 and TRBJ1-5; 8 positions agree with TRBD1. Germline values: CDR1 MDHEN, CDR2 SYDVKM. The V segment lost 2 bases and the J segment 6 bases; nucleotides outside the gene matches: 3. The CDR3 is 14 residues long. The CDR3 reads CASSLQGASQPQHF. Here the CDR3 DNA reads TGTGCCAGCAGTTTACAGGGGGCGAGTCAGCCCCAGCATTTT.

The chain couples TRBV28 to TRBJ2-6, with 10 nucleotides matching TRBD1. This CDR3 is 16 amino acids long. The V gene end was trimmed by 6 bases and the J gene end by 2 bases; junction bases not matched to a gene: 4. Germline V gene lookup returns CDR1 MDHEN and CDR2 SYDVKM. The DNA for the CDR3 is TGTGCCAGCAGCTCCGGGACAGGGGCTGGGGCCAACGTCCTGACTTTC. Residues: CASSSGTGAGANVLTF.

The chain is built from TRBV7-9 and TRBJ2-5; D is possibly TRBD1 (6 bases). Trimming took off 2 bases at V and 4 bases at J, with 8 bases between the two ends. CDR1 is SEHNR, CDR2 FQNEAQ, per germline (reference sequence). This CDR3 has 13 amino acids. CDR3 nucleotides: TGTGCCAGCAGCTTACTGACAGGAGAGACCCAGTACTTC. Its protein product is CASSLLTGETQYF.

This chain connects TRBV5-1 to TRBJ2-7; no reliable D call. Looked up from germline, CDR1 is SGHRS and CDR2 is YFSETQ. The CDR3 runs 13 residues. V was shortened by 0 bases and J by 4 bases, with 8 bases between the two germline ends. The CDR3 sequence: CASSLGPPYEQYF. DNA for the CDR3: TGCGCCAGCAGCTTGGGGCCGCCTTACGAGCAGTACTTC.

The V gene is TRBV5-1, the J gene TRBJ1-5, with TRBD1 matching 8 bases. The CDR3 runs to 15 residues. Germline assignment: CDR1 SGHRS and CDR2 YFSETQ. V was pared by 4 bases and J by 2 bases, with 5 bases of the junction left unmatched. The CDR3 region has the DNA TGCGCCAGCAGCGAGACAGGGGAGGGCAATCAGCCCCAGCATTTT. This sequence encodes CASSETGEGNQPQHF.

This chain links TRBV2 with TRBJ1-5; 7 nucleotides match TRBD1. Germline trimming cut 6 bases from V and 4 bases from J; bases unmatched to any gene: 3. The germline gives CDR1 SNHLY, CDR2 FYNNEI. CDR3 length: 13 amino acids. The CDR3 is CASSTTGNQPQHF. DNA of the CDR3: TGTGCCAGCAGCACGACAGGGAATCAGCCCCAGCATTTT.